This TCR beta chain comes out of a study of blood T cells in healthy people across ages. Study context: Template switching captured about one barcoded beta molecule per two T cells. Study-level findings and limits: The study lacked donor CMV status, which possibly confounded expanded clonotype changes. As age increased, TCR beta diversity per million T cells fell in a roughly linear fashion.

V was clipped by 1 base and J by 5 bases; unmatched bases: 6. The CDR3 consists of 16 residues. In germline, CDR1 is MGHRA, CDR2 YSYEKL. It was with a sample-barcoded 5' primer and a J-beta primer mix that a second PCR of roughly 7 to 12 cycles was run. Tagging of each cDNA molecule was performed by a template-switch adaptor with 12 random nucleotides. A single record per CDR3 protein comes from TCRdb applying MiXCR to the 5' RACE reads. The sample carries 1.5 million to 2 million distinct CDR3 sequences, about 28% recorded once. About this clonotype itself: Its antigen is not identified.

The sequence was collected from a woman in her thirties in good health. J is TRBJ2-3 and V is TRBV4-1; 10 nucleotides line up with TRBD2. The sequencing input was blood. The CDR3 sequence: CASSQVPSGGIDTQYF. The CDR3 nucleotides are TGCGCCAGCAGCCAAGTCCCTAGCGGGGGTATAGATACGCAGTATTTT.